The 13 T cell receptor beta chains below come from one sample, sequenced in a study of OX40 agonist ivuxolimab in advanced cancers. Library creation used the immunoSEQ multiplex PCR assay. The table comes from immuneACCESS by way of TCRdb, which keeps in-frame sequences with V and J called. Part of the clones is missing from these tables; in studies checked, under half for an unresolved V gene and the rest for unknown reasons. This sample is represented by 70,000 to 100,000 clones; 75% to 90% of them were singletons. The top ten clones comprise 7.4% of the sample. This sample comprised CD4+ or CD8+ T cells sorted from blood, obtained in a trial of the OX40 agonist ivuxolimab. Receptors were obtained from an adult with an advanced solid tumor such as melanoma, head and neck, liver or kidney cancer.

CDR3 nucleotide sequence: TGTGCCAGTAGTATGACGGGCCCTAGCGGACTGAGCACAGATACGCAGTATTTT. Amino acids: CASSMTGPSGLSTDTQYF. The chain couples TRBV19 to TRBJ2-3, with TRBD2 matching 7 bases. Germline CDR1 and CDR2: LNHDA and SQIVND (reference sequence). The CDR3 has 18 amino acids. J lost 0 bases, V lost 3 bases, and 12 bases had no gene match.

The rearrangement links TRBV10-3 to TRBJ2-7, with 9 bases fitting TRBD2. This CDR3 comprises 15 residues. With V trimmed by 2 bases and J by 4 bases, 6 bases remained unmatched. CDR1 and CDR2 (germline): ENHRY, SYGVKD. Here the CDR3 DNA reads TGTGCCATCAGTGAGGCGGGGGGGGACCTATACGAGCAGTACTTC. Residues: CAISEAGGDLYEQYF.

The J gene is TRBJ1-6, the V gene TRBV6-5; 7 bases agree with TRBD1. CDR3 size: 15 residues. Per germline, CDR1 MNHEY and CDR2 SVGAGI. Losses at the gene ends were 0 bases for V and 6 bases for J; bases not matched to a gene: 2. The CDR3 spells CASSYSGQVNSPLHF. The CDR3 region has the DNA TGTGCCAGCAGTTACTCCGGACAGGTTAATTCACCCCTCCACTTT.

The rearrangement joins TRBV5-3 to TRBJ2-1; D gene unclear. TRBV5-3 is an ORF, with its function uncertain. Trimming shortened V by 1 base and J by 3 bases, and 17 bases separated the two germline ends. CDR3 length: 17 amino acids. CDR3 DNA: TGTGCCAGAAGCTTGATACTTTGTGGCAGGCGCTACAATGAGCAGTTCTTC. Encoded protein: CARSLILCGRRYNEQFF.

A note on this clone: This CDR3 is also generated by other DNA sequences in the sample. This chain links TRBV9 with TRBJ2-7; D remains unclear. CDR3 length: 14 residues. The germline V gene encodes CDR1 SGDLS and CDR2 YYNGEE. V was clipped by 4 bases and J by 4 bases, with 15 bases between them. The CDR3 DNA reads TGTGCCAGCAGCACAAACCCCCGGGCTTACGAGCAGTACTTC. Encoded protein: CASSTNPRAYEQYF.

V usage is TRBV5-4 and J usage is TRBJ2-3; TRBD2 might be the D (6 bases). The V gene's germline CDR1 is SGHNT and CDR2 YYREEE (reference sequence). There are 14 residues in the CDR3. Trimming left V 1 base short and J 6 bases short, with 12 bases between. CDR3 in DNA: TGTGCCAGCAGCTTGACGCGGGACCCCGATACGCAGTATTTT. It yields the protein CASSLTRDPDTQYF. Filled out from reference TRBV5-4 and TRBJ2-3, the complete variable domain reads ETGVTQSPTHLIKTRGQQVTLRCSSQSGHNTVSWYQQALGQGPQFIFQYYREEENGRGNFPPRFSGLQFPNYSSELNVNALELDDSALYLCASSLTRDPDTQYFGPGTRLTVL.

The chain joins TRBV4-1 to TRBJ2-5; no clear D gene. CDR1 MGHRA and CDR2 YSYEKL come from the germline V gene. V gave up 2 bases and J gave up 5 bases, with 12 bases separating them. The CDR3 has 14 residues. The CDR3: CASSQRGVSETQYF. CDR3 DNA sequence: TGCGCCAGCAGCCAAAGAGGAGTATCCGAGACCCAGTACTTC.

V gene TRBV18 combines with J gene TRBJ2-1, with 10 bases fitting TRBD2. Germline CDR1 reads KGHSH; CDR2 reads LQKENI. CDR3 length: 14 residues. V lost 4 bases, J lost 8 bases, and 5 bases stayed unmatched. The CDR3, as DNA: TGTGCCAGCTCACTCTCCGGGACTAGCGATGAGCAGTTCTTC. It yields the protein CASSLSGTSDEQFF.

The rearrangement uses TRBV2 and TRBJ2-1, with 8 bases aligning to TRBD2. Germline V gives CDR1 SNHLY, CDR2 FYNNEI. The J segment lost 0 bases and the V segment lost 4 bases, leaving 5 bases of the junction unmatched. This CDR3 spans 16 amino acids. CDR3 residues: CASSAGGASSYNEQFF. CDR3 sequence (DNA): TGTGCCAGCAGTGCCGGGGGGGCGAGCTCCTACAATGAGCAGTTCTTC. Looking up the rest from reference TRBV2 and TRBJ2-1 gives the full variable domain: EPEVTQTPSHQVTQMGQEVILRCVPISNHLYFYWYRQILGQKVEFLVSFYNNEISEKSEIFDDQFSVERPDGSNFTLKIRSTKLEDSAMYFCASSAGGASSYNEQFFGPGTRLTVL.

V gene TRBV7-6 combines with J gene TRBJ2-6; D not certain. V lost 1 base to trimming and J lost 1 base, with 8 bases between them. The CDR3 has 16 residues. The germline V gene encodes CDR1 SGHVS and CDR2 FNYEAQ. CDR3 in DNA: TGTGCCAGCAGCTTAGAAGTGGCTTCTGGGGCCAACGTCCTGACTTTC. Translating gives CASSLEVASGANVLTF.

The chain recombines TRBV6-6 with TRBJ1-1; D is perhaps TRBD1 (5 bases). Germline V lookup: CDR1 MNHNY, CDR2 SVGAGI (reference sequence). The CDR3 sequence is 13 residues long. V lost 2 bases, J lost 5 bases, and 9 bases lay in between. The CDR3 is CASSYTGETEAFF. The DNA for the CDR3 is TGTGCCAGCAGTTACACGGGGGAAACTGAAGCTTTCTTT.

The chain employs TRBV7-6 and TRBJ2-2; D perhaps matches TRBD1 (6 bases). The V end was cut by 1 base, the J end by 1 base, with 16 bases between. CDR3 size: 18 residues. Per the germline V gene, CDR1 is SGHVS and CDR2 is FNYEAQ. The CDR3 reads CASSLEGVGILNTGELFF. The CDR3 bases are TGTGCCAGCAGCTTAGAGGGGGTGGGCATCCTGAACACCGGGGAGCTGTTTTTT.

With respect to this clone: This specimen includes other DNA sequences encoding the same CDR3. The rearrangement uses TRBV5-1 and TRBJ2-1; D uncertain. This CDR3 contains 11 residues. V was pared by 2 bases and J by 7 bases, with 4 bases between. CDR1 is SGHRS, CDR2 YFSETQ, per germline. The CDR3 here is CASSFGNEQFF. The CDR3 coding sequence is TGCGCCAGCAGCTTCGGTAATGAGCAGTTCTTC. Using reference TRBV5-1 and TRBJ2-1 for the parts outside the CDR3, the full variable domain is KAGVTQTPRYLIKTRGQQVTLSCSPISGHRSVSWYQQTPGQGLQFLFEYFSETQRNKGNFPGRFSGRQFSNSRSEMNVSTLELGDSALYLCASSFGNEQFFGPGTRLTVL.